The T cell receptor (beta chain) under discussion was sequenced for a study of identical twins. Study conclusions and caveats: Fewer insertions marked abundant cord blood beta clonotypes; young adult naive trended weakly, memory not at all. Excess sharing by twins proved weaker in beta out-of-frame sequences. Monozygotic twin pairs showed more out-of-frame TCR alpha sharing than models estimated.

V lost 2 bases and J lost 7; bases outside the gene matches: 7. There are 14 residues in the CDR3. Germline assignment: CDR1 MDHEN and CDR2 SYDVKM. Each cDNA held unique molecular identifiers, and template switching gave it a universal primer site. Using its own MiXCR run on the 5' RACE reads, TCRdb lists one record per CDR3 protein. Of around 490,000 distinct CDR3 sequences in the sample, roughly 15% are singletons; the top ten hold around 0.4%. This clonotype was seen more than once but under ten times. Antigen unknown. The same specimen was also included in a second study, on yellow fever vaccine responses in identical twins.

Source material: CD4+ T cells sorted from blood. The V gene is TRBV28, the J gene TRBJ1-2; 7 bases agree with TRBD1. The sequence was collected from a woman younger than 30 in good health. CDR3 region: CASSLPPTGSGYTF. The CDR3 DNA reads as TGTGCCAGCAGTTTACCCCCGACAGGGTCTGGCTACACCTTC.